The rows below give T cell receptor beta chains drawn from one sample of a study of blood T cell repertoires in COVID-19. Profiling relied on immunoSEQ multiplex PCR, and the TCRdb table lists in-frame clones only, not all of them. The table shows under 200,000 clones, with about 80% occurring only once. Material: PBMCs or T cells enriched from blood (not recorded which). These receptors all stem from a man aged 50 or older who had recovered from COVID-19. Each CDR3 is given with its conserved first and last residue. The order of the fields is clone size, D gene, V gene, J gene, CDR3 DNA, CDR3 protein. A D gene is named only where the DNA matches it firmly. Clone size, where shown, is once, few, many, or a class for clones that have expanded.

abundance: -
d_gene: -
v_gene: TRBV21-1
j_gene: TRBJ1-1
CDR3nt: TGTGCCAGCATCCGGGACAGGGGGGGGCCGGTGAACACTGAAGCTTTCTTT
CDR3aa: CASIRDRGGPVNTEAFF

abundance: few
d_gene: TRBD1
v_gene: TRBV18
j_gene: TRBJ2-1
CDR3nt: TGTGCCAGCTCACCCCGGGACAGGGGGCGAATGGGGGATGAGCAGTTCTTC
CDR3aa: CASSPRDRGRMGDEQFF

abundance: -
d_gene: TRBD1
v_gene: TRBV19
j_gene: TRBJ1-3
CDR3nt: TGTGCCAGTAGAAGTGAGAAAGGGACAGCTGGAAACACCATATATTTT
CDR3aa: CASRSEKGTAGNTIYF

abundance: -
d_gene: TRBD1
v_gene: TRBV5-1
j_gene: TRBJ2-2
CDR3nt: TGCGCCAGCAACACTTTGGGACAGACGAACACCGGGGAGCTGTTTTTT
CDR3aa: CASNTLGQTNTGELFF

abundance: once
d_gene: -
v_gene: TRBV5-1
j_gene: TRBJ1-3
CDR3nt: TGCGCCAGCAGCTGGACGGGGGTGTCTGGAAACACCATATATTTT
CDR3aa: CASSWTGVSGNTIYF

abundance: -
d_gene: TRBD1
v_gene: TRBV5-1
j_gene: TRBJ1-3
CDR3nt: TGCGCCAGCAGCTTGGTCGGGACAGGGGGCTCTGGAAACACCATATATTTT
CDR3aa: CASSLVGTGGSGNTIYF

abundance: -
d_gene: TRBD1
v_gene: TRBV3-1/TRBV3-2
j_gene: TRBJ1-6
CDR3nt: TGTGCCAGCAGTCAGACAGGGACTGTTTATTCACCCCTCCACTTT
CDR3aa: CASSQTGTVYSPLHF

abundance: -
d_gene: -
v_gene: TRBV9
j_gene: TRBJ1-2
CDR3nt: TGTGCCAGCAGCGTAGACACCGCGGGCTATGGCTACACCTTC
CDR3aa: CASSVDTAGYGYTF

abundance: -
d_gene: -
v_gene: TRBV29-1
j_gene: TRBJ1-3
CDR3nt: TGCAGCGTGGGTACCCAGGGAGGAAACACCATATATTTT
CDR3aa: CSVGTQGGNTIYF

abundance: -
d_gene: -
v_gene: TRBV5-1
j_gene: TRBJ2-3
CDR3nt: TGCGCCAGCAGCTCCCCTCCGGGGGTAGGGGACACAGATACGCAGTATTTT
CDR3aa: CASSSPPGVGDTDTQYF

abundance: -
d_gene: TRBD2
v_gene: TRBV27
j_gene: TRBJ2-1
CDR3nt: TGTGCCAGCAGTTTATTTAGGACTAGCGATTACAATGAGCAGTTCTTC
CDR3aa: CASSLFRTSDYNEQFF

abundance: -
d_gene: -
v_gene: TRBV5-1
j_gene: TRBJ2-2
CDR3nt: TGCGCCAGCAGTTTACGGGGGGCGAACGGGGAGCTGTTTTTT
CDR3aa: CASSLRGANGELFF

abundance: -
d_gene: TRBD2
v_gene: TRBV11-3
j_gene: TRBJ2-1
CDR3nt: TGTGCCAGCAGTCTAGCGGGGGGAGGTGAGCAGTTCTTC
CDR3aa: CASSLAGGGEQFF

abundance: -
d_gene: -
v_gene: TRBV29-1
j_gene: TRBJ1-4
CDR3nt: TGCAGCGTGGGGCAGCAAGGTGAAAAACTGTTTTTT
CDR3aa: CSVGQQGEKLFF

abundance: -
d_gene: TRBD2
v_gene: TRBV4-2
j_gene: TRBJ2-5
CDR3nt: TGTGCCAGCAGCCAAGACCCCTGGGGGGGAGAGACCCAGTACTTC
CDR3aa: CASSQDPWGGETQYF

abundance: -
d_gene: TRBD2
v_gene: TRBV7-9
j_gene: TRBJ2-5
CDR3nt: TGTGCCAGCAGCTTAGTGGGACTAGCGGGGGGAACGTACCAAGAGACCCAGTACTTC
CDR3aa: CASSLVGLAGGTYQETQYF

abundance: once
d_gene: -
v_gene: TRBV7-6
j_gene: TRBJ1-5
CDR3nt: TGTGCCAGCAGCTTGTTCGAAGGGGTTGGCAATCAGCCCCAGCATTTT
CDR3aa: CASSLFEGVGNQPQHF

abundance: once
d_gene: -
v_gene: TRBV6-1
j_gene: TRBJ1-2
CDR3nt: TGTGCCAGCAGTGAAGGGGGGGTGTGGAGTGGCTACACCTTC
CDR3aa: CASSEGGVWSGYTF

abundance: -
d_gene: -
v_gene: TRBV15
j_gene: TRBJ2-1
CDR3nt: TGTGCCACCAGCAGAGAGTCTCGGAATGAGCAGTTCTTC
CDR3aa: CATSRESRNEQFF

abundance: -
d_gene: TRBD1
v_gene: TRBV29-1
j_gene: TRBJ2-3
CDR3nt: TGCAGCGCCGAACAGGGGACGACGGATACGCAGTATTTT
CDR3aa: CSAEQGTTDTQYF

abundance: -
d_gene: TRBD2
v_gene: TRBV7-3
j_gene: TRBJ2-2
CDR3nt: TGTGCCAGCAGCTCCCGAAGTGGCGGGACTATCACCGGGGAGCTGTTTTTT
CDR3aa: CASSSRSGGTITGELFF

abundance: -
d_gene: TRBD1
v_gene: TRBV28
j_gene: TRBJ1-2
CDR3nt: TGTGCCAGCACCGTAACGGGACAGCTTGGTGGCTACACCTTC
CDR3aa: CASTVTGQLGGYTF

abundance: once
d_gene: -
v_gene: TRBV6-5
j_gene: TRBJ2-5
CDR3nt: TGTGCCAGCAGTTACTCCCCTGGGGGGGAGACCCAGTACTTC
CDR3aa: CASSYSPGGETQYF

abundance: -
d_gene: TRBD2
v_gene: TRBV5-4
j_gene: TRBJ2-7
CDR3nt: TGTGCCAGCAGCCCGGGACTAGTACCCGGGCAGTACTTC
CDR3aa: CASSPGLVPGQYF

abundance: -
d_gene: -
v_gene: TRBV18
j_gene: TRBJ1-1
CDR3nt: TGTGCCAGCTCGACACAGGAGAACACTGAAGCTTTCTTT
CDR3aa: CASSTQENTEAFF

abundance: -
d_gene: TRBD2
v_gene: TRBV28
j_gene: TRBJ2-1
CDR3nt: TGTGCCACCCGAGGGGCTAGCGGGAGTTTCAATGAGCAGTTCTTC
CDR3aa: CATRGASGSFNEQFF

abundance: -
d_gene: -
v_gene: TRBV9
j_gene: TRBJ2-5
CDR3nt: TGTGCCAGCAGCGGAACGGACAACCCCCAAGAGACCCAGTACTTC
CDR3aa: CASSGTDNPQETQYF

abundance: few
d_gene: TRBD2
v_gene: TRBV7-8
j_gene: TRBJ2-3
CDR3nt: TGTGCCAGCAGCTTATCGGTGGCGGGAGTGTACCCGTCTGATACGCAGTATTTT
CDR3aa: CASSLSVAGVYPSDTQYF

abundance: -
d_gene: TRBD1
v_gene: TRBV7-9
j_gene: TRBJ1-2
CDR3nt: TGTGCCAGCAGCCAGACAGGGGTCGGCTATGGCTACACCTTC
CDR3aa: CASSQTGVGYGYTF

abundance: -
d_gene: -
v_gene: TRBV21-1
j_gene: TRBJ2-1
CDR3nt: TGTGCCAGGAGCGACAGTAGAAACTTATACAATGAGCAGTTCTTC
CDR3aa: CARSDSRNLYNEQFF

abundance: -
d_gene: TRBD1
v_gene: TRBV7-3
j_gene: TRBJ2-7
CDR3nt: TGTGCCAGCAGCTTAACAGGGGGCGGAGAGCAGTACTTC
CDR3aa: CASSLTGGGEQYF

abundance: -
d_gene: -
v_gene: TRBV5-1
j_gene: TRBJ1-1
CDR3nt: TGCGCCAGCAGTCATGAAGGGGGAACTGAAGCTTTCTTT
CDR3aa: CASSHEGGTEAFF

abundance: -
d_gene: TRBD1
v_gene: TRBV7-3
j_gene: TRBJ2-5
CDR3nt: TGTGCCAGCAGCTTACAGGGGGCTGAGACCCAGTACTTC
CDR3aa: CASSLQGAETQYF

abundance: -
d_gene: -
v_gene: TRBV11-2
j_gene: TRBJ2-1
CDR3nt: TGTGCCAGCAGCTCAGGGGGAGGTGAGCAGTTCTTC
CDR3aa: CASSSGGGEQFF

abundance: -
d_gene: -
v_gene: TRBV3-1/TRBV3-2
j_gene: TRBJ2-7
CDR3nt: TGTGCCAGCAGTCTTCGGCTGCGGGGCCCCTACGAGCAGTACTTC
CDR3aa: CASSLRLRGPYEQYF

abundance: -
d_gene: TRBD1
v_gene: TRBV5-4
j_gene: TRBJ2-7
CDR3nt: TGTGCCAGCAGTCCTTCGGGACAGCCCTACGAGCAGTACTTC
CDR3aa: CASSPSGQPYEQYF

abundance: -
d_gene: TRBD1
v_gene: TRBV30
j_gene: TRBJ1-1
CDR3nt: TGTGCCTGGAGTGCGGACAGGTACACTGAAGCTTTCTTT
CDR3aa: CAWSADRYTEAFF

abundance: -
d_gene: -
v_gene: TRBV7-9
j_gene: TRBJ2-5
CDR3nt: TGTGCCAGCAGCCAGGGGGGCCAAGAGACCCAGTACTTC
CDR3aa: CASSQGGQETQYF

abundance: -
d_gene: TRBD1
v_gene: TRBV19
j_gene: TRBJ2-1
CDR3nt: TGTGCCAGTAGTAAGGGACAGGGCTTCAATGAGCAGTTCTTC
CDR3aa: CASSKGQGFNEQFF

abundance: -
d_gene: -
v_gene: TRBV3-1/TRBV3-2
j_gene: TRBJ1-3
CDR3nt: TGTGCCAGCAGCAACAACCCCACAGGGACTGGAAACACCATATATTTT
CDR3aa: CASSNNPTGTGNTIYF

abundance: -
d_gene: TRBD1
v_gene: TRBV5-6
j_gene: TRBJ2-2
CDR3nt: TGTGCCAGCAGCTTGTCCGGACAGGGGAACACCGGGGAGCTGTTTTTT
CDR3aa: CASSLSGQGNTGELFF

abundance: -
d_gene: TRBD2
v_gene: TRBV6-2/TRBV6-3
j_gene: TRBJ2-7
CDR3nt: TGTGCCAGCAGTTACCTAGCGGTGGGCGAGCAGTACTTC
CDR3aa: CASSYLAVGEQYF

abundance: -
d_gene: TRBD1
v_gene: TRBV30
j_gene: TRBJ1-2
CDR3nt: TGTGCCTGGAGTAAGACAGGGGCCGGGGGCTACACCTTC
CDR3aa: CAWSKTGAGGYTF

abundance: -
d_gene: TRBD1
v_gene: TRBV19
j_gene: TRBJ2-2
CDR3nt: TGTGCCAGTACTGACAGGGCCGGGGAGCTGTTTTTT
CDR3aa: CASTDRAGELFF

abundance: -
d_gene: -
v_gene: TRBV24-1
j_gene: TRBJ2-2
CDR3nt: TGTGCCACCATGACAGCGAACACCGGGGAGCTGTTTTTT
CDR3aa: CATMTANTGELFF

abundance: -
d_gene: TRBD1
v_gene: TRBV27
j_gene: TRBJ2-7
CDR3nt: TGTGCCAGCAGTTTTGAGGGGACAGGGGGCTACGAGCAGTACTTC
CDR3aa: CASSFEGTGGYEQYF

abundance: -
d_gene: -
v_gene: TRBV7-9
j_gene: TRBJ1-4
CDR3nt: TGTGCCAGCAGCCCCAGGGTGAATGAAAAACTGTTTTTT
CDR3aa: CASSPRVNEKLFF

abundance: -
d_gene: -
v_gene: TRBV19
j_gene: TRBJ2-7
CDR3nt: TGTGCCAGTAGTATAGAGGGCGGGGGCCCCTACGAGCAGTACTTC
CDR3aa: CASSIEGGGPYEQYF